The sample holds a few counts of the clone carrying this TCR beta chain. Its antigen is not identified. This sample includes further DNA sequences coding for the same CDR3. TCRdb keeps only in-frame clones here, not all; method: immunoSEQ multiplex PCR. The sample lists roughly 140,000 clones; just over 90% were seen once. This sample is drawn from a study of T cell responses to AZD1222 COVID-19 vaccine. Broader study findings: There were vaccine-associated CD4 TCRs across spike, dominant at 160-218 and 743-854. The donors showed a predominance of white British ancestry and of females, with possible underestimation of clonal diversity. AZD1222 recipients seropositive at baseline numbered only six.

Pooling was applied to second doses at about 4 or about 12 weeks. The CDR3 is made up of 11 amino acids. Trimming stripped 3 bases from V and 4 bases from J, with 3 bases between. This TCR was recovered from an adult who received the AZD1222 COVID-19 vaccine. Sample: peripheral blood, taken 28 days after the second AZD1222 dose. The rearrangement links TRBV12-3 or TRBV12-4 to TRBJ1-2; unclear D gene. The CDR3 is CASSFGYGYTF. CDR3 DNA: TGTGCCAGCAGTTTCGGCTATGGCTACACCTTC.